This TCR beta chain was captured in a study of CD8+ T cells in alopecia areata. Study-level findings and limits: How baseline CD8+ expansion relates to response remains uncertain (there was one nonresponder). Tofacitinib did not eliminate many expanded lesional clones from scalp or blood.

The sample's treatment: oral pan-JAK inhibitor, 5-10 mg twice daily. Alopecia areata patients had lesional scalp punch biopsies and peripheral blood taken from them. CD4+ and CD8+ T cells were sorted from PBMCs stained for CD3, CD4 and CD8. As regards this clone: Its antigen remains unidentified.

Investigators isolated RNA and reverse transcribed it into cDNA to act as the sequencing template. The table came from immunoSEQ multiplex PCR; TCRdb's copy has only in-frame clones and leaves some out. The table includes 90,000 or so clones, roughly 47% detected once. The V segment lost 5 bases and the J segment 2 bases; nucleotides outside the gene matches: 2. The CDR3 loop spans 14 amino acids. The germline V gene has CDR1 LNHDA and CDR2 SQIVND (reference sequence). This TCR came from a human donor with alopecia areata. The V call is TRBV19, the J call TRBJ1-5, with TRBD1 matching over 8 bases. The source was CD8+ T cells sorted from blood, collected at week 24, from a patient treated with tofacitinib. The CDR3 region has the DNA TGTGCCAGTAGTCCGGACAGGGGCAATCAGCCCCAGCATTTT. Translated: CASSPDRGNQPQHF.